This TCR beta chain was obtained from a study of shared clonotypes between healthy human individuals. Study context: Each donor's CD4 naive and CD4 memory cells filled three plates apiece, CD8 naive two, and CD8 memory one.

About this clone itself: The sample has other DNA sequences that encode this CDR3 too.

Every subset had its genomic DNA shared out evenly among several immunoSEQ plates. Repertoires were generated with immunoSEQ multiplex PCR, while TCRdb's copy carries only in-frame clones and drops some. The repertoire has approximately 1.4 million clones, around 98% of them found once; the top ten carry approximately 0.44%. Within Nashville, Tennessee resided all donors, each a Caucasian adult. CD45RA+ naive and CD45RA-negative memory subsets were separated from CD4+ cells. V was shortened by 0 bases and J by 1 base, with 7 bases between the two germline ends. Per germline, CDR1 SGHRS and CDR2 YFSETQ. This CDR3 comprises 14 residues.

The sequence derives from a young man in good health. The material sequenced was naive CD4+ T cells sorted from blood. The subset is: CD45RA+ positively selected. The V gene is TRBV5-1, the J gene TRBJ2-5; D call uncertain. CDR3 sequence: CASSLVTAQETQYF. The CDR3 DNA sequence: TGCGCCAGCAGCTTGGTAACAGCCCAAGAGACCCAGTACTTC.